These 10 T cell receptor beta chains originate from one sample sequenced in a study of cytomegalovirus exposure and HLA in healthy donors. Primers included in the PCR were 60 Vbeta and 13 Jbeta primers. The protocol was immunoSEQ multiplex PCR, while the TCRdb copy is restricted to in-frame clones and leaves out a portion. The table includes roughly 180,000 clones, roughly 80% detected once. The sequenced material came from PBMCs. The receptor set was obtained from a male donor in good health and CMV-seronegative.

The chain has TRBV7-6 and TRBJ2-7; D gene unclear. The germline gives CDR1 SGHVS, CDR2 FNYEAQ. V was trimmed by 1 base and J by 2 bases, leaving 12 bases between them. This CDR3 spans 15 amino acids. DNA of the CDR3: TGTGCCAGCAGCTTAGAGGCCAGGAACCCCTACGAGCAGTACTTC. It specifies CASSLEARNPYEQYF.

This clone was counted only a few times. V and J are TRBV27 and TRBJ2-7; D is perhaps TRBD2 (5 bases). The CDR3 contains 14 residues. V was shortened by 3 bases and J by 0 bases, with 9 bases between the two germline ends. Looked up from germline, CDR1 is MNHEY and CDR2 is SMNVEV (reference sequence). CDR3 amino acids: CASSFEGGSYEQYF. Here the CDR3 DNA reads TGTGCCAGCAGTTTCGAGGGCGGCTCCTACGAGCAGTACTTC.

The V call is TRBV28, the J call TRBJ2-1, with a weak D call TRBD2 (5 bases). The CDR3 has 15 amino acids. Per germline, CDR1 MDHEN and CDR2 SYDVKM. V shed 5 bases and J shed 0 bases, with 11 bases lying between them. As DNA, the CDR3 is TGTGCCAGCAGTCCGGACTCCCGCTCCTACAATGAGCAGTTCTTC. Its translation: CASSPDSRSYNEQFF. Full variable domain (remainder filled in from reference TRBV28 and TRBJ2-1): DVKVTQSSRYLVKRTGEKVFLECVQDMDHENMFWYRQDPGLGLRLIYFSYDVKMKEKGDIPEGYSVSREKKERFSLILESASTNQTSMYLCASSPDSRSYNEQFFGPGTRLTVL.

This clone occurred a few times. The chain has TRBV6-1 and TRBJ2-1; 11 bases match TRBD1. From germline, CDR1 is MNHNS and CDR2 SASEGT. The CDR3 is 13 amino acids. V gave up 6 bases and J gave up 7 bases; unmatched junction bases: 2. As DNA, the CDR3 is TGTGCCAGCAGGGGACAGGGGGGGAATGAGCAGTTCTTC. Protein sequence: CASRGQGGNEQFF.

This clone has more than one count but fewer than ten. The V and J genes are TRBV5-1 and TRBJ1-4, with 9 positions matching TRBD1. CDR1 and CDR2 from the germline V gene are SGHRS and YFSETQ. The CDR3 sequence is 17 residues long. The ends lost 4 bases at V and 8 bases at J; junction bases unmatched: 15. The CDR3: CASSINPGQGAMEKLFF. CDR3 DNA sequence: TGCGCCAGCAGCATTAATCCGGGACAGGGAGCGATGGAAAAACTGTTTTTT.

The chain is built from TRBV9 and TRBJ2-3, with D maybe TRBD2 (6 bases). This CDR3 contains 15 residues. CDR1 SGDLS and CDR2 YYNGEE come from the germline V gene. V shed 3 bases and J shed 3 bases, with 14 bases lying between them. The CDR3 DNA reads TGTGCCAGCAGCGCCCGGGACTCTTATACAGATACGCAGTATTTT. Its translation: CASSARDSYTDTQYF.

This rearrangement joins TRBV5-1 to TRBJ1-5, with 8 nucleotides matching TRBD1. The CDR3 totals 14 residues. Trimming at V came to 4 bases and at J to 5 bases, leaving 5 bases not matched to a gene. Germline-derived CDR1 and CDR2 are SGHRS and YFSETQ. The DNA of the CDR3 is TGCGCCAGCAGCATCGGACAGGGTGATCAGCCCCAGCATTTT. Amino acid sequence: CASSIGQGDQPQHF.

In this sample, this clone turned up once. The CDR3: CASSVGTSGNRYEQYF. In nucleotides, the CDR3 is TGTGCCAGCAGCGTAGGGACTAGCGGGAATCGCTACGAGCAGTACTTC. The chain recombines TRBV7-6 with TRBJ2-7; TRBD2 agrees at 13 bases. Germline V lookup: CDR1 SGHVS, CDR2 FNYEAQ. The V and J ends lost 5 bases and 3 bases, in that order; junction bases with no gene match: 7. CDR3 size: 16 residues.

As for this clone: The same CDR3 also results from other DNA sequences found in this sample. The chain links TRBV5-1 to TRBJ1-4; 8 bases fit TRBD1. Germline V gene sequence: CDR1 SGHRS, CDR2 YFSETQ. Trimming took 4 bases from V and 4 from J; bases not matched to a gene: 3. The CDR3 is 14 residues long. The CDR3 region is CASSLGQGNEKLFF. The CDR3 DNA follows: TGCGCCAGCAGCCTAGGACAGGGTAATGAAAAACTGTTTTTT.

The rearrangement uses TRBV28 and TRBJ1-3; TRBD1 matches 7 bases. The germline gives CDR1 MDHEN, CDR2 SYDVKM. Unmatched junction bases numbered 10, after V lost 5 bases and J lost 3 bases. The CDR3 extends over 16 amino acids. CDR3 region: CASSAQDRMGGNTIYF. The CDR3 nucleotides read TGTGCCAGCAGTGCCCAGGACAGGATGGGTGGAAACACCATATATTTT.